These T cell receptor beta chains were read from a single sample in a study of CD8+ T cells in alopecia areata. Sequencing was performed with immunoSEQ multiplex PCR; in TCRdb, only in-frame clones are kept and a portion is missing. The sample yields around 190,000 clones, 50% to 60% seen once. The sequencing used CD4+ T cells sorted from blood, collected at week 4, from a patient treated with tofacitinib. The source is a human donor with alopecia areata. Each CDR3 is given with its conserved first and last residue. A D gene is named only where the DNA matches it firmly. Rows give clone size only sometimes, using once, few, many, or a class for an expanded clone.

clone_size j_call d_call v_call cdr3_nt cdr3_aa
many TRBJ2-2 - TRBV14 TGTGCCAGCAGCCCTACGGGGGTAGGAGGCGGGGAGCTGTTTTTT CASSPTGVGGGELFF
- TRBJ2-5 - TRBV29-1 TGCAGCGTCGGGACAATGTACCAAGAGACCCAGTACTTC CSVGTMYQETQYF
- TRBJ2-6 - TRBV28 TGTGCCAGCACTCCCGGGGCCAACGTCCTGACTTTC CASTPGANVLTF
- TRBJ2-5 - TRBV28 TGTGCCAGCAGTGGGGACGGCGGAAGAGTGACCCAGTACTTC CASSGDGGRVTQYF
- TRBJ2-3 - TRBV7-2 TGTGCCAGCAGTGACACAGGGCGCACAGATACGCAGTATTTT CASSDTGRTDTQYF
- TRBJ1-4 - TRBV4-1 TGCGCCAGCAGCTACCTGGCGGGGTACGGTGGTGAAAAACTGTTTTTT CASSYLAGYGGEKLFF
- TRBJ1-1 - TRBV20-1 TGCAGTGCGATCGGGAACACTGAAGCTTTCTTT CSAIGNTEAFF
- TRBJ2-3 - TRBV2 TGTGCCAGCAGTGTTAAGGTCCTGACGCAGTATTTT CASSVKVLTQYF
once TRBJ2-7 - TRBV30 TGTGCCTGGAGTGGCAGGGATGAGCAGTACTTC CAWSGRDEQYF
- TRBJ1-1 - TRBV19 TGTGCCAGTAGTATTGGGCCAGAGGGAGAAGCTTTCTTT CASSIGPEGEAFF
- TRBJ2-7 TRBD2 TRBV11-3 TGTGCCAGCAGCTTAAGAGCGGGAGGACCCGAGCAGTACTTC CASSLRAGGPEQYF
few TRBJ2-7 - TRBV29-1 TGCAGCGTTGTTCCGGCACAACGAACCTACGAGCAGTACTTC CSVVPAQRTYEQYF
once TRBJ2-7 - TRBV5-1 TGCGCCAGCAGCCCTGAGCCCCGGGAATGGTACGAGCAGTACTTC CASSPEPREWYEQYF
- TRBJ1-4 - TRBV29-1 TGCAGCGTTGAAACCTGGGATGAAAAACTGTTTTTT CSVETWDEKLFF
few TRBJ1-5 TRBD1 TRBV29-1 TGCAGCGTCGCGACAGGGGGCGGGAATCAGCCCCAGCATTTT CSVATGGGNQPQHF
- TRBJ1-1 TRBD1 TRBV11-2 TGTGCCAGCAGCTTAGCAAGAATCGGGGGGGACAGGACTGAAGCTTTCTTT CASSLARIGGDRTEAFF
- TRBJ2-5 - TRBV7-9 TGTGCCAGCAGAAGGGAAGGGGAGGACCAGTACTTC CASRREGEDQYF
- TRBJ2-1 - TRBV11-2 TGTGCCAGCAGCTTAGGGTCTTGGAGCTCCTACAATGAGCAGTTCTTC CASSLGSWSSYNEQFF
- TRBJ2-7 - TRBV2 TGTGCCAGCAGTTCTGGGATTTCCACCTACGAGCAGTACTTC CASSSGISTYEQYF
once TRBJ2-2 - TRBV15 TGTGCCACCAGCAGAGAAGGGTCCGGACACACCGGGGAGCTGTTTTTT CATSREGSGHTGELFF
- TRBJ2-3 TRBD1 TRBV29-1 TGCAGCGTTGGGGGACAGGGCAATGTGTATTTT CSVGGQGNVYF
once TRBJ2-7 - TRBV30 TGTGCCTGGAATCGGGGACCCACCTCTTACGAGCAGTACTTC CAWNRGPTSYEQYF
few TRBJ2-1 - TRBV29-1 TGCAGTCCCCGCGACGGGTACAATGAGCAGTTCTTC CSPRDGYNEQFF
few TRBJ2-1 TRBD2 TRBV30 TGTGCCTGGAGAAGGCTAGCGGCCAAAAATGAGCAGTTCTTC CAWRRLAAKNEQFF
few TRBJ2-1 - TRBV30 TGTGCCTGGGAAACAGGGTCGCGTGAGCAGTTCTTC CAWETGSREQFF
- TRBJ1-5 - TRBV19 TGTGCCAGTAGTATTGGTGACATCTCAGGGCCCCAGCATTTT CASSIGDISGPQHF
- TRBJ2-2 - TRBV5-1 TGCGCCAGCAGCTTGTCTGGGACTTCACCGAACGGGGAGCTGTTTTTT CASSLSGTSPNGELFF
- TRBJ1-1 TRBD1 TRBV4-3 TGCGCCAGCAGCCGATCAGCCCGGACAGGGAACACTGAAGCTTTCTTT CASSRSARTGNTEAFF
- TRBJ2-7 - TRBV7-2 TGTGCCAGCAGTTCAGCGGCCCCCGAGCAGTACTTC CASSSAAPEQYF